The rows below give T cell receptor beta chains drawn from one sample of a study of shared T cell receptors in the human thymus. Data came from immunoSEQ multiplex PCR; TCRdb stores just in-frame clones and leaves some out. Of more than 550,000 clones listed, approximately 85% are singletons. This sample was shared with a second study, whose subject was human thymus T cells.

The sample consisted of thymocytes. The receptors come from a girl under two years old with a congenital heart defect. The CDR3 runs from the conserved cysteine through the conserved F or W. Fields, in order: J gene, D gene, V gene, clone size, CDR3 DNA, CDR3 protein. D genes are given only for firm matches. The size field is filled for only some rows; it gives once, few, many or a size class.

J gene: TRBJ1-3; D gene: .; V gene: TRBV6-1; clone size: .; CDR3 DNA: TGTGCCAGCAGCCCCCCATGTGGAAACACCATATATTTT; CDR3 protein: CASSPPCGNTIYF
J gene: TRBJ1-4; D gene: .; V gene: TRBV2; clone size: .; CDR3 DNA: TGTGCCAGCCGACAGGTTGGTAATGAAAAACTGTTTTTT; CDR3 protein: CASRQVGNEKLFF
J gene: TRBJ2-7; D gene: TRBD1; V gene: TRBV5-1; clone size: .; CDR3 DNA: TGCGCCAGCAGCCTACGGACGGACAGGGCCGCATCCTACGAGCAGTACTTC; CDR3 protein: CASSLRTDRAASYEQYF
J gene: TRBJ2-4; D gene: TRBD2; V gene: TRBV25-1; clone size: .; CDR3 DNA: TGTGCCAGCAAGGCGGGGGGGTTCGAAAACATTCAGTACTTC; CDR3 protein: CASKAGGFENIQYF
J gene: TRBJ1-4; D gene: .; V gene: TRBV4-1; clone size: .; CDR3 DNA: TGCGCCAGCAGCCTAACCGGAACCAAAAGGACATCTCATAGTGCAACTAATGAAAAACTGTTTTTT; CDR3 protein: CASSLTGTKRTSHSATNEKLFF
J gene: TRBJ1-1; D gene: TRBD1; V gene: TRBV7-6; clone size: few; CDR3 DNA: TGTGCCAGCAGCTTATCCCCCGGGACAGGGGATAAGAACACTGAAGCTTTCTTT; CDR3 protein: CASSLSPGTGDKNTEAFF
J gene: TRBJ2-1; D gene: .; V gene: TRBV28; clone size: .; CDR3 DNA: TGTGCCAGCAGTTTCTGGGGGCAGGGGATGGGTTTGTACAATGAGCAGTTCTTC; CDR3 protein: CASSFWGQGMGLYNEQFF
J gene: TRBJ2-1; D gene: TRBD2; V gene: TRBV6-5; clone size: .; CDR3 DNA: TGTGCCAGCAGTCCACGGGGGACTAGCGGTGAGCAGTTCTTC; CDR3 protein: CASSPRGTSGEQFF
J gene: TRBJ1-2; D gene: .; V gene: TRBV6-6; clone size: .; CDR3 DNA: TGTGCCAGCAGTACCCGAGGGAGGGGTGGTATCGGTGGCTACACCTTC; CDR3 protein: CASSTRGRGGIGGYTF
J gene: TRBJ1-3; D gene: .; V gene: TRBV5-5; clone size: once; CDR3 DNA: TGTGCCAGCAGCTTGGTCCAGGCGGGGGGAAACACCATATATTTT; CDR3 protein: CASSLVQAGGNTIYF
J gene: TRBJ1-2; D gene: .; V gene: TRBV5-6; clone size: .; CDR3 DNA: TGTGCCAGCAGCTTTTTCGGCAGACTATCTGGTGGCTACACCTTC; CDR3 protein: CASSFFGRLSGGYTF
J gene: TRBJ1-5; D gene: .; V gene: TRBV5-8; clone size: .; CDR3 DNA: TGTGCCAGCAGCTTGTCAGGCAGGGGAGCGCGTGGACAGCCCCAGCATTTT; CDR3 protein: CASSLSGRGARGQPQHF
J gene: TRBJ1-6; D gene: .; V gene: TRBV4-3; clone size: .; CDR3 DNA: TGCGCCAGCAGCCAATCCTCTGGAGGGCAGACCGTAGCCTATAATTCACCCCTCCACTTT; CDR3 protein: CASSQSSGGQTVAYNSPLHF
J gene: TRBJ2-5; D gene: .; V gene: TRBV11-3; clone size: .; CDR3 DNA: TGTGCCAGCAGCTCGCCTCGCGGGACGGAAGAAGAGACCCAGTACTTC; CDR3 protein: CASSSPRGTEEETQYF
J gene: TRBJ1-1; D gene: .; V gene: TRBV30; clone size: .; CDR3 DNA: TGTGCCTGGAGTGTACTCCCACTGACAGGTTGTGTAGGGAACACTGAAGCTTTCTTT; CDR3 protein: CAWSVLPLTGCVGNTEAFF
J gene: TRBJ1-6; D gene: TRBD1; V gene: TRBV6-1; clone size: .; CDR3 DNA: TGTGCCAGCAGTGCCACGACAGGGGGCAATTCACCCCTCCACTTT; CDR3 protein: CASSATTGGNSPLHF
J gene: TRBJ2-1; D gene: .; V gene: TRBV20-1; clone size: .; CDR3 DNA: TGCAGTGCTTGTAGGGGTGAGCAGTTCTTC; CDR3 protein: CSACRGEQFF
J gene: TRBJ1-6; D gene: TRBD1; V gene: TRBV4-3; clone size: .; CDR3 DNA: TGCGCCAGCAGCCAGGTAGGGGACAGCTCCTATAATTCACCCCTCCACTTT; CDR3 protein: CASSQVGDSSYNSPLHF
J gene: TRBJ1-6; D gene: .; V gene: TRBV5-6; clone size: .; CDR3 DNA: TGTGCCAGCAGCCTACGACACCAAGGGGTCGGATTGGGTTCACCCCTCCACTTT; CDR3 protein: CASSLRHQGVGLGSPLHF
J gene: TRBJ2-3; D gene: .; V gene: TRBV27; clone size: .; CDR3 DNA: TGTGCCAGCAGACGGGGACTGAGCACAGATACGCAGTATTTT; CDR3 protein: CASRRGLSTDTQYF
J gene: TRBJ2-3; D gene: .; V gene: TRBV28; clone size: .; CDR3 DNA: TGTGCCAGCAGCCGATCTGGGACACATACGCAGTATTTT; CDR3 protein: CASSRSGTHTQYF
J gene: TRBJ1-1; D gene: TRBD1; V gene: TRBV6-5; clone size: .; CDR3 DNA: TGTGCCAGCAGTTACCCCAGGGACAGGTTCAACACTGAAGCTTTCTTT; CDR3 protein: CASSYPRDRFNTEAFF
J gene: TRBJ1-3; D gene: .; V gene: TRBV30; clone size: .; CDR3 DNA: TGTGCCTGGAGTGACAGCAACGGAAACACCATATATTTT; CDR3 protein: CAWSDSNGNTIYF